This TCR beta chain was profiled in a study of shared clonotypes between healthy human individuals. Study results and limitations: Sampling used blood alone; tissue repertoires probably differ.

As for this clone: Its antigen remains unknown.

The protocol was immunoSEQ multiplex PCR, while the TCRdb copy is restricted to in-frame clones and leaves out a portion. The sample consists of a few hundred thousand clones, around three quarters of them appearing once. CDR3 length: 16 residues. Trimming removed 3 bases at V and 0 bases at J, with 12 bases between. The V gene's germline CDR1 is LNHDA and CDR2 SQIVND (reference sequence). Sequencing input: PBMCs. V is TRBV19 and J is TRBJ1-3; D not resolved. The receptor's source is a woman aged 40 to 49 in good health. Some clones in this sample may be carry-over from other donors' samples. CDR3 nucleotide sequence: TGTGCCAGTAGTATCCTCCAGGACCCCTCTGGAAACACCATATATTTT. This gives the protein CASSILQDPSGNTIYF.